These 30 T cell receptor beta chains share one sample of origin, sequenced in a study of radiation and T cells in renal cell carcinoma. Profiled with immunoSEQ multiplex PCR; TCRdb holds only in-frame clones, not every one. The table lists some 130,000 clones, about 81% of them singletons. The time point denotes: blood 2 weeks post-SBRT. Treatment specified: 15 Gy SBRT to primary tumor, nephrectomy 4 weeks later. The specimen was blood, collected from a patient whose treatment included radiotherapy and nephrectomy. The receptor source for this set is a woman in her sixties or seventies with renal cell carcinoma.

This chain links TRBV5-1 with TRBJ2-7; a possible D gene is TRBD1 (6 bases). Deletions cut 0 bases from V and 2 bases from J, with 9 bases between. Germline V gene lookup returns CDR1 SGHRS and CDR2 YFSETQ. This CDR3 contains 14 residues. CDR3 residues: CASSLDRTAYEQYF. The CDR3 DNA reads TGCGCCAGCAGCTTGGATAGGACAGCCTACGAGCAGTACTTC.

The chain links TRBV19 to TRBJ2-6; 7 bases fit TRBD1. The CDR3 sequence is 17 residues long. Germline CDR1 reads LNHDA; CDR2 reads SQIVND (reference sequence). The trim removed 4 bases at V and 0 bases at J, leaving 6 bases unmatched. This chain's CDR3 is CASSTTGFGSGANVLTF. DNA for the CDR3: TGTGCCAGTAGTACGACAGGGTTTGGCTCTGGGGCCAACGTCCTGACTTTC.

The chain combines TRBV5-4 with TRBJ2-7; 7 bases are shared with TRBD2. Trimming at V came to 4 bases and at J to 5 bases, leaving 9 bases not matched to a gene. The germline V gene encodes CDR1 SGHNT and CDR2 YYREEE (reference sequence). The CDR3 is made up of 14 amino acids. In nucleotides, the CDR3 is TGTGCCAGCAGCCCCGATCCTAGCGGCGACGAGCAGTACTTC. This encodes CASSPDPSGDEQYF.

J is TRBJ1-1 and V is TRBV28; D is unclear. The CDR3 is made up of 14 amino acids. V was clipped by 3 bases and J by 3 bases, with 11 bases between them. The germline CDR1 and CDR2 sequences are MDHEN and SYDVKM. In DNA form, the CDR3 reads TGTGCCAGCAGTTTCCCCGGAGGAGACACTGAAGCTTTCTTT. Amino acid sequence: CASSFPGGDTEAFF.

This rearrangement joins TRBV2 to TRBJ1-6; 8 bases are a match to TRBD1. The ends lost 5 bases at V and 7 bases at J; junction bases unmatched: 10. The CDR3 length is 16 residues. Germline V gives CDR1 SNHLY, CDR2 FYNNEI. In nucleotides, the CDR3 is TGTGCCAGCAGTTCCCGGGGAGACAGGGGAAATTCACCCCTCCACTTT. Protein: CASSSRGDRGNSPLHF.

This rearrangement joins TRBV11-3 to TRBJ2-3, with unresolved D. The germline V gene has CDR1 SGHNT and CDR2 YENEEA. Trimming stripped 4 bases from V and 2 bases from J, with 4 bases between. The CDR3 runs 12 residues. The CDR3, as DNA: TGTGCCAGCAGCTCGAACACAGATACGCAGTATTTT. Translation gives CASSSNTDTQYF.

The CDR3 nucleotides are TGTGCCAGCAGCTTGAGTCTAGGGGGTAATGAAAAACTGTTTTTT. Its protein is CASSLSLGGNEKLFF. The chain links TRBV5-4 to TRBJ1-4; D perhaps matches TRBD1 (6 bases). Trimming removed 1 base from V and 4 bases from J, with 11 bases in between. The CDR3 runs to 15 residues. CDR1 SGHNT and CDR2 YYREEE come from the germline V gene (reference sequence).

CDR3 coding DNA: TGTGCCAGCTCACCAGGACTGTCCGGACAGTTCTTC. Its translation: CASSPGLSGQFF. This chain uses TRBV18 with TRBJ2-1; D perhaps matches TRBD2 (5 bases). Germline CDR1 reads KGHSH; CDR2 reads LQKENI. The V gene lost 2 bases and the J gene lost 13 bases, with 12 bases spanning the gap. The CDR3 contains 12 residues.

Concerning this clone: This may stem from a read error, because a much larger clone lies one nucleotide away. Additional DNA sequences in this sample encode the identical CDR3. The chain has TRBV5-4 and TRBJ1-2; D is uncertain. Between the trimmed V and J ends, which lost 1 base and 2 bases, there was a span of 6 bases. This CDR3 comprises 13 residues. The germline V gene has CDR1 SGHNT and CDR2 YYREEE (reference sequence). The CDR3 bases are TGTGCCAGCAGCTTGCGGGGAAACTATGGCTACACCTTC. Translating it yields CASSLRGNYGYTF.

CDR3 residues: CATSIWGGAYEQYF. CDR3 DNA: TGTGCCACCAGCATTTGGGGCGGTGCCTACGAGCAGTACTTC. The chain recombines TRBV15 with TRBJ2-7, with a possible D match to TRBD1 (5 bases). The germline V gene has CDR1 LNHNV and CDR2 YYDKDF (reference sequence). The germline V and J ends were trimmed by 4 bases and 2 bases, with 12 bases remaining between them. The CDR3 covers 14 residues.

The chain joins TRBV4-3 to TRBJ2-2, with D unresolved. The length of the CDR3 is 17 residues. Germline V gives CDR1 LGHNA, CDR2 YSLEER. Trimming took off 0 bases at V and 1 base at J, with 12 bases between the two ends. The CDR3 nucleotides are TGCGCCAGCAGCCAAGATCAGATTGGCGGGAACACCGGGGAGCTGTTTTTT. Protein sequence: CASSQDQIGGNTGELFF.

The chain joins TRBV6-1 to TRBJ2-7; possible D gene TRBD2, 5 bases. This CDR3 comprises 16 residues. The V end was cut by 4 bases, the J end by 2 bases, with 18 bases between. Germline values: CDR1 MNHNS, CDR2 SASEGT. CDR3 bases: TGTGCCAGCAGTGTGTCAGGAGGTGCAGGCCCCTACGAGCAGTACTTC. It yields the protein CASSVSGGAGPYEQYF.

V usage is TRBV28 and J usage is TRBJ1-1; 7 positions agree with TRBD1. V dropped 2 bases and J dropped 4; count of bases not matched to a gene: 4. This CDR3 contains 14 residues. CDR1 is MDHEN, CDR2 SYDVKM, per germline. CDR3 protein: CASSLDRVVTEAFF. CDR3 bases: TGTGCCAGCAGTTTAGACAGGGTGGTCACTGAAGCTTTCTTT. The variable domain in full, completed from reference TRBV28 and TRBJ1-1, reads DVKVTQSSRYLVKRTGEKVFLECVQDMDHENMFWYRQDPGLGLRLIYFSYDVKMKEKGDIPEGYSVSREKKERFSLILESASTNQTSMYLCASSLDRVVTEAFFGQGTRLTVV.

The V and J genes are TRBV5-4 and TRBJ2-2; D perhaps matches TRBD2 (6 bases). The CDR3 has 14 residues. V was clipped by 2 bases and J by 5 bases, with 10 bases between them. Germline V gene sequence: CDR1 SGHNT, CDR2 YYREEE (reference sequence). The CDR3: CASSFGGGTGELFF. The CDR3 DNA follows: TGTGCCAGCAGCTTCGGGGGTGGTACCGGGGAGCTGTTTTTT.

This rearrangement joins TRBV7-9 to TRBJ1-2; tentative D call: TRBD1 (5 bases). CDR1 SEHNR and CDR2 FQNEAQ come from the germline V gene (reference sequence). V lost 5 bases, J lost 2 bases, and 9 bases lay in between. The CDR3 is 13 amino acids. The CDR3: CASSARDNYGYTF. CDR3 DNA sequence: TGTGCCAGCAGCGCCAGGGACAACTATGGCTACACCTTC.

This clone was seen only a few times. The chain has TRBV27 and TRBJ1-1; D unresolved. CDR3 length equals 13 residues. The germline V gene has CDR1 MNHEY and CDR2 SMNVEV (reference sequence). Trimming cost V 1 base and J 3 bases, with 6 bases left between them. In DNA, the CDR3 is TGTGCCAGCAGTTTATTCGGGTACACTGAAGCTTTCTTT. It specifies CASSLFGYTEAFF.

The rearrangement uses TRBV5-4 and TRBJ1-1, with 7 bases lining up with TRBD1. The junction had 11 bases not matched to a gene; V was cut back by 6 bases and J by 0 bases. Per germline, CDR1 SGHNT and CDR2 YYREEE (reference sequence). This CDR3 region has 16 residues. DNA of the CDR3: TGTGCCAGCAATCGAGGGGGCATTGATATGAACACTGAAGCTTTCTTT. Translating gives CASNRGGIDMNTEAFF.

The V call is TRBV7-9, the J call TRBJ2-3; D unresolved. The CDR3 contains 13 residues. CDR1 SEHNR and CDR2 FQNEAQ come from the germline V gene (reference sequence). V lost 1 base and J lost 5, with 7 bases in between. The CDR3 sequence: CASSLGSKDTQYF. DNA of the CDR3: TGTGCCAGCAGCTTAGGTTCGAAAGATACGCAGTATTTT.

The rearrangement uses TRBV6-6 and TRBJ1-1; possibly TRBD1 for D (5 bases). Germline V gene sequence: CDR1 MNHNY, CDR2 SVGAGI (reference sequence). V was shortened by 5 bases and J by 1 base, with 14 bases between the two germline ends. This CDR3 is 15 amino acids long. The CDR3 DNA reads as TGTGCCAGCAGTCCAGTCGAGCAGGGGAACACTGAAGCTTTCTTT. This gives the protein CASSPVEQGNTEAFF.

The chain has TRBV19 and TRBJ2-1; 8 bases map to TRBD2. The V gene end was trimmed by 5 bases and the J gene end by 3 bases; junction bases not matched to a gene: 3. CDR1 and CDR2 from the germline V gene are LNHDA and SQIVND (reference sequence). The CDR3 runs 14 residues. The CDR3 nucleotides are TGTGCCAGTAGTCATAGCGGGGACTACAATGAGCAGTTCTTC. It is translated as CASSHSGDYNEQFF.

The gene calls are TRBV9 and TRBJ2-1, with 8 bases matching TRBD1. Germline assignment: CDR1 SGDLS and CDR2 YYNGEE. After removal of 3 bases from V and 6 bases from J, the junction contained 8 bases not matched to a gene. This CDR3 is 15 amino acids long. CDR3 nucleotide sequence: TGTGCCAGCAGCGCAAAGTCCACAGGGGGCAATGAGCAGTTCTTC. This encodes CASSAKSTGGNEQFF.

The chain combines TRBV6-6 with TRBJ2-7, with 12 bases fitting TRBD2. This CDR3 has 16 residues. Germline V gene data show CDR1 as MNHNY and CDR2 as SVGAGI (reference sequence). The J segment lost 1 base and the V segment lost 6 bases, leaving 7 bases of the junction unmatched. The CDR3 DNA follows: TGTGCCAGCAGGCCACCGACTAGCGGGGGATCCTACGAGCAGTACTTC. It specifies CASRPPTSGGSYEQYF.

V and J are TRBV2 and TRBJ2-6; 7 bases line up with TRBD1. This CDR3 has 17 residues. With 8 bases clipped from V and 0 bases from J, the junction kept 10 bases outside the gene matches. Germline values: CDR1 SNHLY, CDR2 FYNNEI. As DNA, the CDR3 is TGTGCCAGCCTGCAGCGACAGGGTGTCTCTGGGGCCAACGTCCTGACTTTC. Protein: CASLQRQGVSGANVLTF.

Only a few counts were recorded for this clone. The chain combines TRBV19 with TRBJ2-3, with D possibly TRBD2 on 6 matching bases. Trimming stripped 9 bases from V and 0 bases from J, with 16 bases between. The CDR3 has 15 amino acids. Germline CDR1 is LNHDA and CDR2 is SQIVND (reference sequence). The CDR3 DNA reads TGTGCCAGCTCTCCCGGGGGTACTAGCACAGATACGCAGTATTTT. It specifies CASSPGGTSTDTQYF.

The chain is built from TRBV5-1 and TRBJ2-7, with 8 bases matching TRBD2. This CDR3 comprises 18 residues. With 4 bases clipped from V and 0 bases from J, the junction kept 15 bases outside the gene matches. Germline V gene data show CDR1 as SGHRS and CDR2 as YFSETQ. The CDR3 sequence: CASSHSTAGAGSSYEQYF. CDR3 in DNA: TGCGCCAGCAGCCACTCCACAGCGGGGGCAGGGAGCTCCTACGAGCAGTACTTC.

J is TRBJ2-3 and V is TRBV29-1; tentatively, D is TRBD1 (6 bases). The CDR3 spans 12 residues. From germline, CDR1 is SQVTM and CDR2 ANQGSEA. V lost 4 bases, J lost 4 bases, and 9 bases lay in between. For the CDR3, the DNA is TGCAGCGTTGTGCCAGGGGCAGATACGCAGTATTTT. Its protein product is CSVVPGADTQYF.

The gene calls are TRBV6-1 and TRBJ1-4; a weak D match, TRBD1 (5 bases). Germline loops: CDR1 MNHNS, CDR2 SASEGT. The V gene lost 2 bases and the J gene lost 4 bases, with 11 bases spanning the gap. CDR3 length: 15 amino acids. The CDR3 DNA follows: TGTGCCAGCAGTGAAATTAGGCAGGGTAATGAAAAACTGTTTTTT. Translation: CASSEIRQGNEKLFF.

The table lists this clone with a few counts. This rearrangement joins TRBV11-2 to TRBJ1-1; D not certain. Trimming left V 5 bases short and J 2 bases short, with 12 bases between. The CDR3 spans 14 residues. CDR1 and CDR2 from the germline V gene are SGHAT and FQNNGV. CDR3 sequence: CASSLNMGNTEAFF. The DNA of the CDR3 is TGTGCCAGCAGCCTAAACATGGGAAACACTGAAGCTTTCTTT. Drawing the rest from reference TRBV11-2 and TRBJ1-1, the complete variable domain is EAGVAQSPRYKIIEKRQSVAFWCNPISGHATLYWYQQILGQGPKLLIQFQNNGVVDDSQLPKDRFSAERLKGVDSTLKIQPAKLEDSAVYLCASSLNMGNTEAFFGQGTRLTVV.

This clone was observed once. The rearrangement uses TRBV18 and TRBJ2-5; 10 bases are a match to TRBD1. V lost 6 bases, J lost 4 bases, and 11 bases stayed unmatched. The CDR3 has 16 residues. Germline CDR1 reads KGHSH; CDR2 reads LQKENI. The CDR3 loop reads CASSQRDRGKRETQYF. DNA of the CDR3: TGTGCCAGCTCGCAAAGGGACAGGGGAAAGAGAGAGACCCAGTACTTC.

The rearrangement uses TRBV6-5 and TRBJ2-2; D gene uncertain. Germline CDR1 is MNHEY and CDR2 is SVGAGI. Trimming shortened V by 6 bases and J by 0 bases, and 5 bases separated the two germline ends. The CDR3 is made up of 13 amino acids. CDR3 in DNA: TGTGCCAGCAGGGCCCCGAACACCGGGGAGCTGTTTTTT. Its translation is CASRAPNTGELFF.